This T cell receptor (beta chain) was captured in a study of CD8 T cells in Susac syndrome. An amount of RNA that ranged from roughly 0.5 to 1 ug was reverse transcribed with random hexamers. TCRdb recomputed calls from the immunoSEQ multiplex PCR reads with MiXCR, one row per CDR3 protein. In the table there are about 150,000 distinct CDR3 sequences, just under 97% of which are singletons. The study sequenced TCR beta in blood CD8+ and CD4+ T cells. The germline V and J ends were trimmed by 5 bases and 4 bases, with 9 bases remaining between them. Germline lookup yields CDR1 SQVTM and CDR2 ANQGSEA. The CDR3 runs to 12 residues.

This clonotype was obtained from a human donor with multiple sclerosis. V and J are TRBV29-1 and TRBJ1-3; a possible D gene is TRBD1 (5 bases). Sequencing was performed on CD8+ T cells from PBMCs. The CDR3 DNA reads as TGCAGCGTTACCGGGGGAGGAAACACCATATATTTT. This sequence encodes CSVTGGGNTIYF.